This note documents a single TCR beta chain sequence. Different DNA sequences within this sample yield the same CDR3. Libraries were prepared by immunoSEQ multiplex PCR; TCRdb keeps only in-frame clonotypes and omits some of them. Of about 2 million clones listed, roughly 96% are singletons. The sample is drawn from a study of shared clonotypes between healthy human individuals. Looked up from germline, CDR1 is SEHNR and CDR2 is FQNEAQ (reference sequence). V was pared by 3 bases and J by 5 bases, with 10 bases between. The CDR3 is 13 residues long. The chain recombines TRBV7-9 with TRBJ2-5; maybe TRBD2 (7 bases). The sequence derives from a man aged 18 to 30 in good health. The material sequenced was naive CD4+ T cells sorted from blood. This sample's subset: CD45RA+ positively selected. Here the CDR3 DNA reads TGTGCCAGCAGCTTGGCGGGGGCGGAGACCCAGTACTTC. This encodes CASSLAGAETQYF.